The sequence of this TCR beta chain was determined in a study of glioma-infiltrating T cells after dendritic cell vaccination. Time point of the sample: after dendritic cell vaccination, including at tumor progression/relapse. Generated by immunoSEQ multiplex PCR, the TCRdb table keeps only in-frame clones and is missing some. The sample includes some 10,000 clones, 81% of them seen just once. This clone turned up a few times. The V and J ends lost 4 bases and 6 bases, in that order; junction bases with no gene match: 5. Germline V gene sequence: CDR1 SGDLS, CDR2 YYNGEE. This CDR3 has 13 residues. The sequences come from blood, collected after dendritic cell vaccination. The clonotype was recovered from a human donor with glioblastoma. This sequence joins TRBV9 and TRBJ1-2, with 8 bases matching TRBD1. For the CDR3, the DNA is TGTGCCAGCAGCTCCACAGGGGGGGATGGCTACACCTTC. This sequence encodes CASSSTGGDGYTF.